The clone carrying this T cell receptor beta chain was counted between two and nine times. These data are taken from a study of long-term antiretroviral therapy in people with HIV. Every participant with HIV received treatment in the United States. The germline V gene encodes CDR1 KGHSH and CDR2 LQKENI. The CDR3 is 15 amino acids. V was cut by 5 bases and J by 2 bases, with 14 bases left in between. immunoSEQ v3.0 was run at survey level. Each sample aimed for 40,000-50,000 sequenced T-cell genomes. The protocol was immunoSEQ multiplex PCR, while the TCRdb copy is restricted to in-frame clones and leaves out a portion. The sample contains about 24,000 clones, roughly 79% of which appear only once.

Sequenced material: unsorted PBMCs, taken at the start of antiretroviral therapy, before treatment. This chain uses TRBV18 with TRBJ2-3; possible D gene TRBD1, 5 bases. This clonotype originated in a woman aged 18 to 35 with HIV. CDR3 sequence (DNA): TGTGCCAGCTCAGGAGAAGACAGCACCACAGATACGCAGTATTTT. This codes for CASSGEDSTTDTQYF. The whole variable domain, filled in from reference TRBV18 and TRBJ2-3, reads NAGVMQNPRHLVRRRGQEARLRCSPMKGHSHVYWYRQLPEEGLKFMVYLQKENIIDESGMPKERFSAEFPKEGPSILRIQQVVRGDSAAYFCASSGEDSTTDTQYFGPGTRLTVL.